Below are 3 T cell receptor beta chains sequenced from a single sample in a study of T cell changes during pregnancy in multiple sclerosis (dated by TCRdb to the late 2010s). The method behind the library was the immunoSEQ multiplex PCR assay. TCRdb took this table from immuneACCESS and kept in-frame rearrangements with V and J called. Such tables lack part of the clones; where checked against another copy, unresolved V genes explain under half of the gap, and the rest is unexplained. This sample is represented by about 50,000 clones; almost 90% of them were singletons. 5% to 6.5% of the sample is held by the ten biggest clonotypes. Sample: peripheral blood, taken after pregnancy. Receptors originate from a female donor in good health, enrolled as a control in a pregnancy study.

This chain joins TRBV19 and TRBJ1-2, with 8 nucleotides matching TRBD1. Germline-derived CDR1 and CDR2 are LNHDA and SQIVND (reference sequence). The junction had 8 bases not matched to a gene; V was cut back by 5 bases and J by 6 bases. This CDR3 is 14 amino acids long. DNA of the CDR3: TGTGCCAGTAGTTCCTATTCGACAGGGGATGGCTACACCTTC. Translation: CASSSYSTGDGYTF.

The chain carries TRBV6-4 and TRBJ2-1; possible D gene TRBD2, 5 bases. The length of the CDR3 is 15 residues. In germline, CDR1 is MRHNA, CDR2 SNTAGT. Trimming removed 5 bases at V and 9 bases at J, with 20 bases between. CDR3 protein: CASSSGRGDSGEQFF. CDR3 DNA: TGTGCCAGCAGTTCCGGCCGGGGAGACTCGGGTGAGCAGTTCTTC.

The gene calls are TRBV7-9 and TRBJ1-1, with no clear D. Per the germline V gene, CDR1 is SEHNR and CDR2 is FQNEAQ (reference sequence). Trimming removed 4 bases from V and 3 bases from J, with 15 bases in between. This CDR3 spans 15 amino acids. The CDR3 nucleotides read TGTGCCAGCAGCTCCGGAACCGGGGTGTACACTGAAGCTTTCTTT. Its translation is CASSSGTGVYTEAFF.